A single sample is the source of the 15 T cell receptor beta chains below, sequenced in a study of molecular identifiers for immune sequencing clone quantification. TCRdb recomputed calls from the PCR reads with MiXCR, one row per CDR3 protein. Of 400,000 to 600,000 distinct CDR3 sequences in the sample, 20% to 25% were seen once. Specimen: naive CD8+ T cells from blood, with Jurkat cell RNA spiked in. Described subset: FACS-sorted CD8+CD4-CCR7+CD45RA+ naive T cells. These receptors were obtained from a human donor in good health. Some libraries in this study had Jurkat cell RNA spiked in.

This clonotype was counted ten times or more. This chain connects TRBV24-1 to TRBJ2-1; D is possibly TRBD2 (5 bases). Germline V gene data show CDR1 as KGHDR and CDR2 as SFDVKD. The CDR3 has 13 amino acids. V was cut by 5 bases and J by 8 bases, with 12 bases left in between. The chain's CDR3 is CATSVGLSDEQFF. CDR3 nucleotides: TGTGCCACCAGTGTAGGGCTTAGCGATGAGCAGTTCTTC.

A word on this clonotype: A read error may produce the germline difference seen at one junction end. The genes are TRBV5-3 and TRBJ2-1, with TRBD2 matching over 7 bases. Being an ORF, TRBV5-3 has a function that is uncertain. The CDR3 totals 14 residues. Here the CDR3 reads CASSLYTGGDEQSF. DNA of the CDR3: TGTGCCAGCAGCTTGTATACGGGAGGCGATGAGCAGTCCTTC.

This clonotype was seen only a few times. This sequence may be a read error, since a much larger clone differs from it by one base. The J gene is TRBJ2-3, the V gene TRBV7-2; a weak D match, TRBD2 (7 bases). CDR1 and CDR2 from the germline V gene are SGHTA and FQGNSA. The V and J ends lost 1 base and 8 bases respectively, with 22 bases between them. This CDR3 is 17 amino acids long. This CDR3 is CASSLGEGGGLAGTQYF. CDR3 in DNA: TGTGCCAGCAGCTTAGGAGAAGGGGGGGGGCTCGCAGGTACGCAGTATTTT.

This clonotype was observed a handful of times. This chain uses TRBV16 with TRBJ2-6; D not resolved. This CDR3 is 12 amino acids long. Germline assignment: CDR1 KGHSY and CDR2 FQNENV. V lost 9 bases and J 1 base, leaving 4 bases between the germline ends. CDR3 amino acids: CASKSGANVLTF. CDR3 bases: TGTGCCAGTAAGTCTGGGGCCAACGTCCTGACTTTC.

The chain recombines TRBV4-1 with TRBJ2-1; the D gene is possibly TRBD2 (7 bases). Germline CDR1 MGHRA, CDR2 YSYEKL. The CDR3 has 15 residues. Trimming took 4 bases from V and 4 from J, leaving 14 bases between them. The CDR3 sequence is CASSRARGAYNEQFF. The CDR3, as DNA: TGCGCCAGCAGCCGCGCCCGGGGGGCGTACAATGAGCAGTTCTTC.

This clonotype was counted ten times or more. This rearrangement joins TRBV4-3 to TRBJ2-7, with D possibly TRBD1 on 5 matching bases. Germline V gene lookup returns CDR1 LGHNA and CDR2 YSLEER. The V gene lost 4 bases and the J gene lost 0 bases, with 10 bases spanning the gap. CDR3 length: 14 residues. This CDR3 is CASSRDSTSYEQYF. CDR3 bases: TGCGCCAGCAGCCGCGACAGTACCTCCTACGAGCAGTACTTC.

This clonotype was counted only a few times. The chain recombines TRBV9 with TRBJ2-7; TRBD2 agrees at 7 bases. Trimming cost V 0 bases and J 2 bases; bases outside gene matches: 5. The CDR3 sequence is 15 residues long. CDR1 is SGDLS, CDR2 YYNGEE, per germline. CDR3 protein: CASSVAPSGTYEQYF. The CDR3 DNA follows: TGTGCCAGCAGCGTAGCTCCTAGCGGAACCTACGAGCAGTACTTC.

This clonotype was recorded a few times. The V gene is TRBV27, the J gene TRBJ2-7; 9 nucleotides agree with TRBD1. This CDR3 region has 12 residues. Per the germline V gene, CDR1 is MNHEY and CDR2 is SMNVEV (reference sequence). After removal of 6 bases from V and 6 bases from J, the junction contained 3 bases not matched to a gene. CDR3 protein: CASRDRGGEQYF. The CDR3 DNA reads as TGTGCCAGCAGGGACAGGGGCGGCGAGCAGTACTTC.

This sequence joins TRBV7-9 and TRBJ2-5; D assignment may be TRBD1 or TRBD2 (5 bases each). CDR1 SEHNR and CDR2 FQNEAQ come from the germline V gene (reference sequence). CDR3 size: 15 residues. Between the trimmed V and J ends, which lost 4 bases and 0 bases, there was a span of 12 bases. CDR3 sequence (DNA): TGTGCCAGCAGCTCAAGCAGGGACGACCAAGAGACCCAGTACTTC. It is translated as CASSSSRDDQETQYF.

The table lists this clonotype with a few counts. V is TRBV12-3 or TRBV12-4 and J is TRBJ1-2, with a possible D match to TRBD1 (5 bases). The CDR3 runs 15 residues. V was clipped by 5 bases and J by 4 bases, with 17 bases between them. DNA of the CDR3: TGTGCCAGCAGTCAAATCGGGGGTTCTGGCTATGGCTACACCTTC. Translation: CASSQIGGSGYGYTF.

This chain connects TRBV5-3 to TRBJ1-2, with TRBD1 identical over 7 bases. TRBV5-3 is an ORF for which the function is uncertain. This CDR3 spans 15 amino acids. V dropped 4 bases and J dropped 5; count of bases not matched to a gene: 11. CDR3 residues: CARSLGQREHYGYTF. CDR3 DNA sequence: TGTGCCAGAAGCCTGGGACAGCGAGAACATTATGGCTACACCTTC.

The chain employs TRBV6-5 and TRBJ2-2; D could derive from TRBD1 or TRBD2 (5 bases each). CDR1 is MNHEY, CDR2 SVGAGI, per germline. The CDR3 is 15 residues long. The V and J ends lost 4 bases and 4 bases respectively, with 13 bases between them. The CDR3 loop is CASSWDGPGTGELFF. CDR3 nucleotides: TGTGCCAGCAGTTGGGACGGTCCGGGCACCGGGGAGCTGTTTTTT.

On this clonotype: A much bigger clone sits one base away, suggesting this may be a read error. The J gene is TRBJ2-3, the V gene TRBV6-2 or TRBV6-3, with no clear D. The germline V gene has CDR1 MNHEY and CDR2 SVGEGT. The CDR3 totals 13 residues. Between the trimmed V and J ends, which lost 7 bases and 6 bases, there was a span of 14 bases. For the CDR3, the DNA is TGTGCCAGCAATCCTCACCCCACGGATACGCAGTATTTT. Its translation: CASNPHPTDTQYF.

The J gene is TRBJ2-7, the V gene TRBV4-3; TRBD2 matches at 10 bases. The germline CDR1 and CDR2 sequences are LGHNA and YSLEER. This CDR3 has 16 amino acids. With 0 bases clipped from V and 4 bases from J, the junction kept 6 bases outside the gene matches. The CDR3 DNA sequence: TGCGCCAGCAGCCAAGAGAGGACTAGCGGCCTATACGAGCAGTACTTC. Protein product: CASSQERTSGLYEQYF.

This chain uses TRBV2 with TRBJ1-1; the D is unclear. Trimming left V 1 base short and J 4 bases short, with 10 bases between. The CDR3 length is 14 residues. CDR1 is SNHLY, CDR2 FYNNEI, per germline. The CDR3 coding sequence is TGTGCCAGCAGTGAAGGGTCAGTGGGCACTGAAGCTTTCTTT. The encoded protein is CASSEGSVGTEAFF.